Listed here are 20 T cell receptor beta chains from one sample, sequenced in a study of graft-versus-host responses after intestinal transplantation. Profiling relied on immunoSEQ multiplex PCR, and the TCRdb table lists in-frame clones only, not all of them. The sample holds under 50,000 clones; 93% are singletons and the top ten take about 3.6%. The source material was PBMCs, sampled 700 to 750 days after intestinal transplantation. Every receptor here comes from a human patient who received an intestinal transplant, so some T cells may come from the graft donor.

V usage is TRBV9 and J usage is TRBJ2-7, with D uncertain. Looked up from germline, CDR1 is SGDLS and CDR2 is YYNGEE. The CDR3 extends over 14 amino acids. Between the trimmed V and J ends, which lost 0 bases and 4 bases, there was a span of 11 bases. DNA for the CDR3: TGTGCCAGCAGCGTAGATGGCAGACCTTACGAGCAGTACTTC. This gives the protein CASSVDGRPYEQYF.

The chain links TRBV12-5 to TRBJ1-5; D call uncertain. V was trimmed by 6 bases and J by 0 bases, leaving 12 bases between them. This CDR3 contains 15 residues. Germline V CDR1 and CDR2: LGHNT, FRNRAP. The CDR3 loop is CASGPRSYSNQPQHF. CDR3 DNA sequence: TGTGCTAGTGGACCACGGTCGTATAGCAATCAGCCCCAGCATTTT.

This chain links TRBV19 with TRBJ2-1; 8 bases align to TRBD2. Germline V gives CDR1 LNHDA, CDR2 SQIVND (reference sequence). V shed 7 bases and J 7 bases; nucleotides not matched to a gene: 15. CDR3 size: 16 residues. The CDR3 coding sequence is TGTGCCAGTACCCTACGTCGTGAGCGGGAGAGGAATGAGCAGTTCTTC. It specifies CASTLRRERERNEQFF.

The chain is built from TRBV2 and TRBJ2-3; a possible D gene is TRBD2 (6 bases). Germline loops: CDR1 SNHLY, CDR2 FYNNEI. The CDR3 consists of 12 residues. V was pared by 11 bases and J by 5 bases, with 14 bases between. The CDR3 loop reads CAGRPGEDTQYF. The CDR3 nucleotides read TGTGCCGGGAGACCGGGGGAAGATACGCAGTATTTT. The entire variable domain, with the rest obtained from reference TRBV2 and TRBJ2-3, is as follows: EPEVTQTPSHQVTQMGQEVILRCVPISNHLYFYWYRQILGQKVEFLVSFYNNEISEKSEIFDDQFSVERPDGSNFTLKIRSTKLEDSAMYFCAGRPGEDTQYFGPGTRLTVL.

Here the CDR3 reads CASKDSLDRKGYTF. The CDR3 nucleotides read TGTGCCAGTAAGGACAGCCTCGATCGAAAGGGCTACACCTTC. The rearrangement joins TRBV21-1 to TRBJ1-2; TRBD1, as called in the table, went unchecked against the DNA. TRBV21-1 is assigned pseudogene status. The CDR3 loop spans 14 amino acids.

The J gene is TRBJ2-1, the V gene TRBV27; D is perhaps TRBD2 (6 bases). V lost 5 bases and J lost 4, with 15 bases in between. The CDR3 contains 15 residues. Germline CDR1 is MNHEY and CDR2 is SMNVEV (reference sequence). The DNA for the CDR3 is TGTGCCAGCAGTCCCTCCCCGGGAGATTACAATGAGCAGTTCTTC. Protein sequence: CASSPSPGDYNEQFF.

V gene TRBV9 combines with J gene TRBJ1-4, with D uncertain. The V and J ends lost 0 bases and 8 bases respectively, with 14 bases between them. Germline lookup yields CDR1 SGDLS and CDR2 YYNGEE. There are 15 residues in the CDR3. The CDR3 nucleotides read TGTGCCAGCAGCGTAGATGGCAGGAGTGGAGAAAAACTGTTTTTT. Its protein is CASSVDGRSGEKLFF.

V gene TRBV28 combines with J gene TRBJ1-1; TRBD1 matches at 8 bases. The CDR3 loop spans 15 amino acids. Germline CDR1 reads MDHEN; CDR2 reads SYDVKM. Trimming removed 5 bases from V and 2 bases from J; junction bases left unmatched: 7. CDR3 protein: CASSTPTGANTEAFF. In DNA form, the CDR3 reads TGTGCCAGCAGTACACCGACAGGGGCTAACACTGAAGCTTTCTTT.

The chain couples TRBV5-1 to TRBJ2-7, with 9 bases identical to TRBD2. Germline-derived CDR1 and CDR2 are SGHRS and YFSETQ. The CDR3 length is 19 residues. Germline trimming cut 3 bases from V and 0 bases from J; bases unmatched to any gene: 16. The CDR3 is CASSSPRTSDDDDSYEQYF. For the CDR3, the DNA is TGCGCCAGCAGCTCTCCAAGGACTAGCGACGATGATGACTCCTACGAGCAGTACTTC.

In nucleotides, the CDR3 is TGTGCCAGCAGTTTACAGGGGAGAGGAGGGTTTGAAAAACTGTTTTTT. This codes for CASSLQGRGGFEKLFF. This chain joins TRBV11-2 and TRBJ1-4; 7 bases line up with TRBD1. The germline V gene encodes CDR1 SGHAT and CDR2 FQNNGV. V dropped 6 bases and J dropped 7; count of bases not matched to a gene: 14. The CDR3 covers 16 residues.

The chain combines TRBV30 with TRBJ1-5; 7 nucleotides align to TRBD1. This CDR3 comprises 14 residues. The germline gives CDR1 GTSNPN, CDR2 SVGIG (reference sequence). V shed 7 bases and J 5 bases; nucleotides not matched to a gene: 11. The CDR3 reads CAYNEGTEYQPQHF. CDR3 bases: TGTGCCTACAATGAGGGGACAGAGTATCAGCCCCAGCATTTT.

This clone was recorded only once. This sequence joins TRBV21-1 and TRBJ2-7; the table's D call of TRBD1 was not tested on the DNA. TRBV21-1 is a pseudogene. This CDR3 spans 14 amino acids. The CDR3 DNA reads as TGTGCCACCAAAACCGGGACACCTACCTACGAGCAGTACTTC. As protein: CATKTGTPTYEQYF.

Comment on this clone: The junction departs from the called germline gene at one end, perhaps through a read error. Other nucleotide sequences from this sample produce the same CDR3. The chain joins TRBV13 to TRBJ2-1; D uncertain. Germline CDR1 reads PRHDT; CDR2 reads FYEKMQ (reference sequence). This CDR3 comprises 13 residues. CDR3 coding DNA: TGTGCCAGTAGCTTAGAAGGCCGGAATGAGCAGTTCTTC. This sequence encodes CASSLEGRNEQFF.

The rearrangement uses TRBV2 and TRBJ1-4; D is undetermined. The CDR3 extends over 13 amino acids. The V end lost 4 bases, the J end lost 5 bases, and 8 bases lay between the germline ends. Germline V lookup: CDR1 SNHLY, CDR2 FYNNEI. The CDR3 protein is CASSGQANEKLFF. The CDR3 DNA sequence: TGTGCCAGCAGTGGCCAGGCGAATGAAAAACTGTTTTTT. Based on the CDR3 plus reference TRBV2 and TRBJ1-4, the full variable domain is EPEVTQTPSHQVTQMGQEVILRCVPISNHLYFYWYRQILGQKVEFLVSFYNNEISEKSEIFDDQFSVERPDGSNFTLKIRSTKLEDSAMYFCASSGQANEKLFFGSGTQLSVL.

This chain joins TRBV7-9 and TRBJ1-1; 8 bases map to TRBD1. CDR1 and CDR2 from the germline V gene are SEHNR and FQNEAQ (reference sequence). Trimming cost V 3 bases and J 4 bases; bases outside gene matches: 4. The length of the CDR3 is 14 residues. CDR3 nucleotides: TGTGCCAGCAGCTTGACAGGGGAGAGCACTGAAGCTTTCTTT. Encoded protein: CASSLTGESTEAFF.

The V call is TRBV29-1, the J call TRBJ1-6; 8 nucleotides align to TRBD1. CDR3 length: 13 residues. Trimming cost V 4 bases and J 10 bases; bases outside gene matches: 6. CDR1 is SQVTM and CDR2 is ANQGSEA in the germline V gene. The CDR3 is CSVALTGDSPLHF. In DNA form, the CDR3 reads TGCAGCGTTGCCCTGACAGGGGACTCACCCCTCCACTTT.

The chain joins TRBV6-1 to TRBJ1-2; possible D gene TRBD1, 5 bases. This CDR3 spans 13 amino acids. V was shortened by 8 bases and J by 8 bases, with 18 bases between the two germline ends. Germline V gene data show CDR1 as MNHNS and CDR2 as SASEGT. CDR3 sequence (DNA): TGTGCCAGCTCACTCTTGGGGGGGTACGGCTACACCTTC. Protein product: CASSLLGGYGYTF.

The chain couples TRBV7-9 to TRBJ2-1; D is unresolved. This CDR3 comprises 15 residues. The V gene's germline CDR1 is SEHNR and CDR2 FQNEAQ (reference sequence). The germline V and J ends were trimmed by 3 bases and 0 bases, with 9 bases remaining between them. DNA for the CDR3: TGTGCCAGCAGCTTTTTAGGTAGCTCCTACAATGAGCAGTTCTTC. The encoded protein is CASSFLGSSYNEQFF.

V and J are TRBV6-5 and TRBJ2-7; tentative D call: TRBD2 (6 bases). Germline V gives CDR1 MNHEY, CDR2 SVGAGI. Deletions cut 2 bases from V and 3 bases from J, with 14 bases between. This CDR3 region has 15 residues. In DNA, the CDR3 is TGTGCCAGCAGTTACGAGGAGGGTAGGGGCTACGAGCAGTACTTC. Protein sequence: CASSYEEGRGYEQYF.

The chain employs TRBV5-4 and TRBJ2-5; 10 positions match TRBD1. CDR3 length equals 18 residues. The ends lost 1 base at V and 0 bases at J; junction bases unmatched: 9. Germline-derived CDR1 and CDR2 are SGHNT and YYREEE (reference sequence). CDR3 region: CASSLRDRGLQYQETQYF. The CDR3 DNA is TGTGCCAGCAGCTTGCGTGACAGGGGGCTTCAGTACCAAGAGACCCAGTACTTC.